Listed below are T cell receptor beta chains from one sample, sequenced in a study of T-cell memory formation after mild COVID-19. TCRdb processed the 5' RACE reads anew with MiXCR; each CDR3 protein has one entry. The data show a few hundred thousand distinct CDR3 sequences, around a sixth seen once. The sample was PBMCs or a T cell subset sorted from them (not recorded which). Every receptor here comes from a man younger than 35 who had mild COVID-19 (a few samples of this study predate the infection). Cell type and time point are not known. Both conserved end residues are part of each CDR3. D genes are given only for firm matches. Some rows have no size entry. The others give once, few or many, or a class for an expanded clone.

CDR3 length | clone size | D gene | J gene | V gene | CDR3 DNA | CDR3 protein
15 | - | TRBD1 | TRBJ2-3 | TRBV24-1 | TGTGCCACCAGTGATACCGGACAGGGAATGGATACGCAGTATTTT | CATSDTGQGMDTQYF
14 | - | - | TRBJ1-2 | TRBV29-1 | TGCAGCGTTGAACGCGGGGCGGAAAACTATGGCTACACCTTC | CSVERGAENYGYTF
13 | few | - | TRBJ1-4 | TRBV4-1 | TGCGCCAGCAGCCAAGATATGAATGGGATAGTGTTTTTT | CASSQDMNGIVFF
15 | many | - | TRBJ1-5 | TRBV12-3/TRBV12-4 | TGTGCCAGCAGTTTAATACCTAATAGCAATCAGCCCCAGCATTTT | CASSLIPNSNQPQHF
16 | few | TRBD1 | TRBJ2-3 | TRBV11-3 | TGTGCCAGCAGCTTAGGAGGGGACAGGGCATCAGATACGCAGTATTTT | CASSLGGDRASDTQYF
15 | - | TRBD1 | TRBJ2-5 | TRBV6-5 | TGTGCCAGCAGTTCGGGAGGGACAGGGGTAGAGACCCAGTACTTC | CASSSGGTGVETQYF
14 | - | TRBD1 | TRBJ2-7 | TRBV19 | TGTGCCAGTAGTACAGGGGGTCCCCTCTACGAGCAGTACTTC | CASSTGGPLYEQYF
14 | - | - | TRBJ2-7 | TRBV3-1 | TGTGCCAGCAGCCAAGAGGTTTTTATCGGACTCCGGTACTTC | CASSQEVFIGLRYF
14 | - | - | TRBJ2-5 | TRBV5-8 | TGTGCCAGCAGCCTCGCGGGGAGAGTGGAGACCCAGTACTTC | CASSLAGRVETQYF
13 | - | TRBD1 | TRBJ1-1 | TRBV20-1 | TGCAGTGCTACCTACAGGGGTGATACTGAAGCTTTCTTT | CSATYRGDTEAFF
18 | - | TRBD1 | TRBJ2-2 | TRBV7-8 | TGTGCCAGCAGCTTTTTTCTGGGGACAGGGGGCAGAGCCGGGGAGCTGTTTTTT | CASSFFLGTGGRAGELFF
14 | few | TRBD2 | TRBJ2-5 | TRBV5-1 | TGCGCCAGCAGCTTCACGACTAGCGTGGAGACCCAGTACTTC | CASSFTTSVETQYF
13 | few | - | TRBJ2-7 | TRBV5-1 | TGCGCCAGCAGCTTGAACTTTGATTACGAGCAGTACTTC | CASSLNFDYEQYF
14 | many | - | TRBJ1-2 | TRBV20-1 | TGCAGTGCTATGACGCCGAACCAGAACTATGGCTACACCTTC | CSAMTPNQNYGYTF
14 | few | - | TRBJ1-1 | TRBV29-1 | TGCAGCGTGGTCGAGGGACTCCGCTCCCCTGAAGCTTTCTTT | CSVVEGLRSPEAFF
17 | - | TRBD1 | TRBJ2-3 | TRBV20-1 | TGCAGTGCCTACAAACCGGGACAGGGAATTAGCACAGATACGCAGTATTTT | CSAYKPGQGISTDTQYF
16 | - | - | TRBJ2-6 | TRBV5-1 | TGCGCCAGCAGCCTCCGCCTGGGGACTGGGGCCAACGTCCTGACTTTC | CASSLRLGTGANVLTF
14 | few | TRBD2 | TRBJ2-5 | TRBV7-9 | TGTGCCAGCAGAGAAAGCGGGGGCCAAGAGACCCAGTACTTC | CASRESGGQETQYF
14 | many | TRBD1 | TRBJ2-1 | TRBV7-2 | TGTGCCAGCAGCGTCGGACAGGGGCGAGGTGAGCAGTTCTTC | CASSVGQGRGEQFF
14 | - | - | TRBJ1-1 | TRBV29-1 | TGCAGCGGGGGGGTGCAGGGGTTTAACACTGAAGCTTTCTTT | CSGGVQGFNTEAFF